Listed here is a single TCR beta chain. Its target is unknown. Germline CDR1 and CDR2: SEHNR and FQNEAQ (reference sequence). The CDR3 has 14 residues. V dropped 3 bases and J dropped 1 base, with 8 bases sitting between them. The method was immunoSEQ multiplex PCR; TCRdb's version includes in-frame clones alone and lacks a portion of them. There are 1,400,000 or so clones in the sample; 97% to 99% occur only once, and 0.3% to 0.45% lies in the top ten. These data originate in a study of shared clonotypes between healthy human individuals. Study outcomes and limitations: Only blood was sampled; tissue repertoires likely differ.

This TCR was recovered from a man younger than 40 in good health. The chain joins TRBV7-9 to TRBJ2-3; weak D call: TRBD2 (6 bases). The specimen sequenced was naive CD4+ T cells sorted from blood. Described subset: CD45RA+ positively selected. The DNA for the CDR3 is TGTGCCAGCAGCTTGCGGGAACGCACAGATACGCAGTATTTT. Translated, it gives CASSLRERTDTQYF.